A single sample is the source of the 27 T cell receptor beta chains below, sequenced in a study of beta chain features in type 1 diabetes. Sequencing targeted expressed TCRB transcripts, as all isolated RNA had been reverse transcribed. The assay was immunoSEQ multiplex PCR, and TCRdb's table has in-frame clones only and misses some. The sample records 60,000 or so clones, approximately 62% being singletons. What was sequenced was Tregs from blood. Source of these receptors: a woman between 18 and 30 years old in good health.

This clone was detected only a few times. J is TRBJ1-5 and V is TRBV9; D unclear. Looked up from germline, CDR1 is SGDLS and CDR2 is YYNGEE. The CDR3 contains 13 residues. V was shortened by 1 base and J by 5 bases, with 7 bases between the two germline ends. The CDR3 DNA sequence: TGTGCCAGCAGCGTATCCGGGGATCAGCCCCAGCATTTT. Amino acid sequence: CASSVSGDQPQHF. The full variable domain, rest sourced from reference TRBV9 and TRBJ1-5, is DSGVTQTPKHLITATGQRVTLRCSPRSGDLSVYWYQQSLDQGLQFLIQYYNGEERAKGNILERFSAQQFPDLHSELNLSSLELGDSALYFCASSVSGDQPQHFGDGTRLSIL.

In its sample, this clone was seen a few times. The V call is TRBV15, the J call TRBJ2-3, with 7 positions matching TRBD2. The CDR3 covers 15 residues. V shed 3 bases, J shed 5 bases, and the junction held 8 bases outside the gene matches. The germline V gene encodes CDR1 LNHNV and CDR2 YYDKDF (reference sequence). The CDR3: CATSRWGEGQDTQYF. DNA of the CDR3: TGTGCCACCAGCAGGTGGGGGGAGGGGCAAGATACGCAGTATTTT.

This sequence joins TRBV7-9 and TRBJ2-5; TRBD1 matches 7 bases. The J call may not be correct, given that the DNA end is closer to TRBJ2-7. The CDR3 extends over 14 amino acids. Germline lookup yields CDR1 SEHNR and CDR2 FQNEAQ (reference sequence). CDR3 in amino acids: CASSDRDSWREQYF. Written as DNA, the CDR3 is TGTGCCAGCAGCGACCGGGACAGCTGGCGCGAGCAGTACTTC.

The V gene is TRBV30, the J gene TRBJ2-3; D unresolved. Germline lookup yields CDR1 GTSNPN and CDR2 SVGIG (reference sequence). V was cut by 2 bases and J by 6 bases, with 9 bases left in between. The CDR3 covers 12 residues. The CDR3 DNA reads TGTGCCTGGAGTTCCTATCTGGATACGCAGTATTTT. Protein product: CAWSSYLDTQYF.

The genes are TRBV7-2 and TRBJ2-7, with 12 bases fitting TRBD2. The J segment lost 2 bases and the V segment lost 5 bases, leaving 4 bases of the junction unmatched. Germline CDR1 reads SGHTA; CDR2 reads FQGNSA. This CDR3 spans 15 amino acids. For the CDR3, the DNA is TGTGCCAGCAGCCTCCTAGCGGGGGGGCCCTACGAGCAGTACTTC. The encoded protein is CASSLLAGGPYEQYF.

V is TRBV5-1 and J is TRBJ1-1; a weak D match, TRBD1 (5 bases). The V and J ends lost 5 bases and 0 bases respectively, with 14 bases between them. From germline, CDR1 is SGHRS and CDR2 YFSETQ. This CDR3 spans 15 amino acids. The CDR3 DNA is TGCGCCAGCAGGGGGGGGTCTTCCATGAACACTGAAGCTTTCTTT. It encodes CASRGGSSMNTEAFF.

The chain joins TRBV2 to TRBJ2-1, with a tentative D call TRBD1 (8 bases). The germline gives CDR1 SNHLY, CDR2 FYNNEI. V was cut by 5 bases and J by 2 bases, with 13 bases left in between. There are 15 residues in the CDR3. CDR3 protein: CASSRTGTTYNEQFF. The DNA of the CDR3 is TGTGCCAGCAGTAGGACAGGGACTACCTACAATGAGCAGTTCTTC.

At least ten counts were recorded for this clone. This rearrangement joins TRBV18 to TRBJ2-6; perhaps TRBD1 as D (5 bases). Germline-derived CDR1 and CDR2 are KGHSH and LQKENI. Trimming took off 4 bases at V and 1 base at J, with 14 bases between the two ends. This CDR3 region has 17 residues. In DNA, the CDR3 is TGTGCCAGCTCACTCTCCCAGGGCGCATCTGGGGCCAACGTCCTGACTTTC. It encodes CASSLSQGASGANVLTF. The entire variable domain, with the rest obtained from reference TRBV18 and TRBJ2-6, is as follows: NAGVMQNPRHLVRRRGQEARLRCSPMKGHSHVYWYRQLPEEGLKFMVYLQKENIIDESGMPKERFSAEFPKEGPSILRIQQVVRGDSAAYFCASSLSQGASGANVLTFGAGSRLTVL.

The chain links TRBV5-1 to TRBJ2-2; weak D call: TRBD1 (5 bases). V dropped 0 bases and J dropped 6 bases, with 12 bases sitting between them. The germline V gene has CDR1 SGHRS and CDR2 YFSETQ. This CDR3 spans 15 amino acids. This CDR3 reads CASSLGPRAPGELFF. The CDR3 DNA follows: TGCGCCAGCAGCTTGGGCCCCAGGGCCCCCGGGGAGCTGTTTTTT.

The chain recombines TRBV2 with TRBJ1-1; perhaps TRBD1 as D (6 bases). Germline lookup yields CDR1 SNHLY and CDR2 FYNNEI. The V and J ends lost 3 bases and 2 bases respectively, with 13 bases between them. CDR3 length: 15 residues. The CDR3 coding sequence is TGTGCCAGCAGTGACAGGGGAGTTCGTAACACTGAAGCTTTCTTT. This gives the protein CASSDRGVRNTEAFF.

The rearrangement links TRBV20-1 to TRBJ1-2; D is perhaps TRBD1 (6 bases). Per germline, CDR1 DFQATT and CDR2 SNEGSKA (reference sequence). The CDR3 has 11 residues. V lost 6 bases and J lost 12, with 17 bases in between. For the CDR3, the DNA is TGCAGTGCCGGCACACAGGGCTATAACACCTTC. Protein sequence: CSAGTQGYNTF.

This rearrangement joins TRBV7-2 to TRBJ2-5; TRBD1 agrees at 10 bases. V lost 3 bases to trimming and J lost 5 bases; unmatched junction nucleotides: 6. Per the germline V gene, CDR1 is SGHTA and CDR2 is FQGNSA. The length of the CDR3 is 15 residues. CDR3: CASSLRTGGGETQYF. The CDR3 coding sequence is TGTGCCAGCAGCTTGAGGACAGGGGGAGGGGAGACCCAGTACTTC.

A note on this clone: Other DNA sequences in the sample encode the same CDR3. The chain carries TRBV7-9 and TRBJ2-7, with 7 bases aligning to TRBD2. CDR1 is SEHNR and CDR2 is FQNEAQ in the germline V gene (reference sequence). This CDR3 has 12 amino acids. V lost 5 bases to trimming and J lost 6 bases; unmatched junction nucleotides: 4. CDR3 sequence: CASSPPGGEQYF. The DNA for the CDR3 is TGTGCCAGCAGCCCACCGGGGGGCGAGCAGTACTTC. Full variable domain (missing parts from reference TRBV7-9 and TRBJ2-7): DTGVSQNPRHKITKRGQNVTFRCDPISEHNRLYWYRQTLGQGPEFLTYFQNEAQLEKSRLLSDRFSAERPKGSFSTLEIQRTEQGDSAMYLCASSPPGGEQYFGPGTRLTVT.

The gene calls are TRBV6-5 and TRBJ2-2, with TRBD1 matching over 9 bases. The V gene's germline CDR1 is MNHEY and CDR2 SVGAGI. CDR3 length: 14 residues. The trim removed 6 bases at V and 6 bases at J, leaving 5 bases unmatched. The CDR3 sequence: CASRLGQGPGELFF. The CDR3 region has the DNA TGTGCCAGCAGGCTGGGACAGGGTCCCGGGGAGCTGTTTTTT.

The chain uses TRBV7-3 and TRBJ1-1, with 8 bases fitting TRBD1. This CDR3 is built from 13 residues. From germline, CDR1 is SGHTA and CDR2 FQGTGA. Trimming took 6 bases from V and 4 from J; bases not matched to a gene: 4. DNA of the CDR3: TGTGCCAGCAGTTTTGACAGGGGCACTGAAGCTTTCTTT. Its protein product is CASSFDRGTEAFF.

The chain carries TRBV7-2 and TRBJ2-1, with a tentative D call TRBD2 (6 bases). The CDR3 is made up of 14 amino acids. CDR1 SGHTA and CDR2 FQGNSA come from the germline V gene. V shed 2 bases and J shed 7 bases, with 12 bases lying between them. This chain's CDR3 is CASSLRRGTNEQFF. The DNA of the CDR3 is TGTGCCAGCAGCTTAAGACGGGGGACGAATGAGCAGTTCTTC.

The J gene is TRBJ2-5, the V gene TRBV2; 8 bases line up with TRBD1. The V and J ends lost 6 bases and 3 bases, in that order; junction bases with no gene match: 9. The CDR3 covers 15 residues. The germline V gene has CDR1 SNHLY and CDR2 FYNNEI. CDR3 bases: TGTGCCAGCAGCCTACAGGGGGTTGAAAAAGAGACCCAGTACTTC. It specifies CASSLQGVEKETQYF.

This clone was observed a few times. The genes are TRBV5-1 and TRBJ2-2; D is possibly TRBD1 (5 bases). Trimming removed 2 bases at V and 4 bases at J, with 15 bases between. Germline V CDR1 and CDR2: SGHRS, YFSETQ. The CDR3 consists of 16 residues. The DNA of the CDR3 is TGCGCCAGCAGCTTAGGTCCTGGGGCGAGCACCGGGGAGCTGTTTTTT. Translating gives CASSLGPGASTGELFF.

A single count supports this clone. The V call is TRBV7-2, the J call TRBJ1-2, with 7 bases identical to TRBD1. The CDR3 runs to 16 residues. The germline gives CDR1 SGHTA, CDR2 FQGNSA. Trimming took 2 bases from V and 7 from J; bases not matched to a gene: 13. CDR3: CASSLSLTGLGAGYTF. The CDR3 nucleotides read TGTGCCAGCAGCTTAAGCCTGACAGGGTTAGGGGCTGGCTACACCTTC.

This chain joins TRBV5-1 and TRBJ2-5, with 10 nucleotides matching TRBD2. The better agreement between TRBJ2-7 and the DNA end casts doubt on the J call. The V gene's germline CDR1 is SGHRS and CDR2 YFSETQ. CDR3 size: 15 residues. CDR3 sequence: CASSLGGTSDHEQYF. CDR3 DNA: TGCGCCAGCAGCTTGGGCGGGACTAGCGACCACGAGCAGTACTTC.

This clone occurred a few times. V usage is TRBV4-2 and J usage is TRBJ2-3, with 9 bases lining up with TRBD2. Germline lookup yields CDR1 LGHNA and CDR2 YNFKEQ. There are 19 residues in the CDR3. Germline trimming cut 0 bases from V and 1 base from J; bases unmatched to any gene: 11. The CDR3 spells CASSQEWALAGSGTDTQYF. In DNA form, the CDR3 reads TGTGCCAGCAGCCAAGAGTGGGCACTAGCGGGTTCCGGCACAGATACGCAGTATTTT.

This clone was counted a few times. The chain is built from TRBV5-1 and TRBJ1-6; 9 bases align to TRBD1. Germline assignment: CDR1 SGHRS and CDR2 YFSETQ. The CDR3 is 16 residues long. The junction had 9 bases not matched to a gene; V was cut back by 1 base and J by 10 bases. The DNA for the CDR3 is TGCGCCAGCAGCTTGAAGACAGGGGGTGGGCAGTCACCCCTCCACTTT. Its protein product is CASSLKTGGGQSPLHF.

This chain uses TRBV6-5 with TRBJ2-1; tentatively, D is TRBD1 (5 bases). V was clipped by 6 bases and J by 8 bases, with 14 bases between them. Germline CDR1 is MNHEY and CDR2 is SVGAGI. The CDR3 has 13 amino acids. The CDR3 spells CASRRSGYDEQFF. The CDR3 DNA follows: TGTGCCAGCAGGCGATCAGGGTACGATGAGCAGTTCTTC.

This clone was seen a handful of times. CDR3 region: CASSLRASGILDTQYF. In DNA form, the CDR3 reads TGTGCCAGCAGCTTGAGGGCTAGCGGGATATTAGATACGCAGTATTTT. This sequence joins TRBV5-6 and TRBJ2-3; TRBD2 matches 9 bases. The length of the CDR3 is 16 residues. Unmatched junction bases numbered 8, after V lost 1 base and J lost 5 bases. Germline CDR1 is SGHDT and CDR2 is YYEEEE.

The chain couples TRBV6-1 to TRBJ1-2; TRBD1 aligns across 7 bases. This CDR3 comprises 13 residues. Germline V gene lookup returns CDR1 MNHNS and CDR2 SASEGT. V lost 5 bases, J lost 7 bases, and 7 bases stayed unmatched. The CDR3 DNA is TGTGCCAGCAGTTCCGGACAGGCTAGTGGCTACACCTTC. Translating gives CASSSGQASGYTF.

The chain uses TRBV4-2 and TRBJ1-1; D unresolved. With 4 bases removed from V and 1 base from J, the gap between germline ends came to 13 bases. Germline V gives CDR1 LGHNA, CDR2 YNFKEQ. This CDR3 has 15 amino acids. In nucleotides, the CDR3 is TGTGCCAGCAGCCCCCGGGGAAACTCGAACACTGAAGCTTTCTTT. As protein: CASSPRGNSNTEAFF.

The chain uses TRBV9 and TRBJ1-2; no definite D call. This CDR3 contains 15 residues. The V gene lost 2 bases and the J gene lost 2 bases, with 13 bases spanning the gap. In germline, CDR1 is SGDLS, CDR2 YYNGEE. CDR3 protein: CASSVEARGNYGYTF. The CDR3 coding sequence is TGTGCCAGCAGCGTCGAGGCAAGAGGAAACTATGGCTACACCTTC.